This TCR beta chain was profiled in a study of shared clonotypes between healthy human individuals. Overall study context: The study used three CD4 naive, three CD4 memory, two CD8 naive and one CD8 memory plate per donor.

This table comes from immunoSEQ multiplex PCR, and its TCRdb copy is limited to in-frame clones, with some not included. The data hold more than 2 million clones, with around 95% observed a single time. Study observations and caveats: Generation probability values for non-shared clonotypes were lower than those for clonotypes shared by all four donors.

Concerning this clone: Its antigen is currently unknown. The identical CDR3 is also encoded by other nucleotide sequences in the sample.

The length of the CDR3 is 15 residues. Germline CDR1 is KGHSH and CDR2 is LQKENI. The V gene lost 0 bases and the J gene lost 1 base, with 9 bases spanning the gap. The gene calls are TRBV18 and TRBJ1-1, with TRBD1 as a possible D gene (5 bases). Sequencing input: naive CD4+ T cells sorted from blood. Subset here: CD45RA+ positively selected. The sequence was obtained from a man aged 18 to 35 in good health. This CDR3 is CASSPPWGGNTEAFF. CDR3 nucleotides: TGTGCCAGCTCACCACCGTGGGGGGGGAACACTGAAGCTTTCTTT. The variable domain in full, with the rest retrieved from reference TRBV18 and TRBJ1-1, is NAGVMQNPRHLVRRRGQEARLRCSPMKGHSHVYWYRQLPEEGLKFMVYLQKENIIDESGMPKERFSAEFPKEGPSILRIQQVVRGDSAAYFCASSPPWGGNTEAFFGQGTRLTVV.